The source of this T cell receptor beta chain is a study of breast tumors, draining lymph nodes, adjacent tissues. Samples came from axillary lymph nodes draining the breast cancer. With respect to this clonotype: Just one base apart from a much larger clone, this may be a read error.

The V gene lost 6 bases and the J gene lost 3 bases, with 14 bases spanning the gap. This CDR3 is 14 amino acids long. Per germline, CDR1 MNHNY and CDR2 SVGAGI (reference sequence). One entry per CDR3 protein, called by TCRdb with MiXCR from the multiplex PCR reads. The profile shows approximately 130,000 distinct CDR3 sequences, more than 20% of them singletons. The sequence derives from a female donor with breast cancer. Some clones in this sample may be carry-over from other donors' samples. Sequencing input: axillary lymph node tissue. The chain links TRBV6-6 to TRBJ2-5, with D possibly matching TRBD2 (6 bases). CDR3 region: CASRSWREEETQYF. CDR3 nucleotide sequence: TGTGCCAGCAGGTCCTGGCGGGAAGAAGAGACCCAGTACTTC.